These 3 T cell receptor beta chains came from one sample sequenced in a study of immune aging and cytomegalovirus after organ transplant (dated by TCRdb to the early 2020s). The time point label, read with the paper, signifies: five sample-tagged time points from pre-transplant (day -1) to day 368 post-transplant, pooled. These receptors' antigens are unknown. Library preparation employed single-cell sequencing. The reads were generated on an Illumina NovaSeq 6000. The BD Rhapsody Targeted mRNA and AbSeq Reagent Kit, in a microwell format, was used for cell capture and library preparation. The public reads were reprocessed in TCRdb via fastp at Q25 and MiXCR, keeping in-frame beta chains. Identical CDR3 protein sequences are pooled into one entry, listed with their most common genes and DNA. The sample table holds around 21,000 distinct CDR3 sequences, of which approximately 40% were seen once. Around a quarter of the sample is in the top ten clones.

The sequenced sample was CMV peptide-activated CD4+ and CD8+ T cells sorted from blood, obtained at five time points, pooled. The sample's cell subset or site label, decoded: sorted CD8+CD137+ and CD4+CD154+ T cells after 11 to 13 h CMV IE-1 peptide stimulation. These receptors originate from a female donor who had a heart transplant and CMV viremia.

The chain recombines TRBV3-1 with TRBJ2-1; no firm D call. CDR1 is LGHDT, CDR2 YNNKEL, per germline (reference sequence). CDR3 size: 11 residues. Trimming removed 8 bases at V and 8 bases at J, with 10 bases between. The CDR3 region is CASSTSDEQFF. In nucleotides, the CDR3 is TGTGCCAGCTCAACCAGTGATGAGCAGTTCTTC.

This clonotype was detected only once. The chain joins TRBV6-6 to TRBJ2-6; weak D call: TRBD1 (6 bases). Per the germline V gene, CDR1 is MNHNY and CDR2 is SVGAGI (reference sequence). The CDR3 covers 18 residues. Trimming took 2 bases from V and 3 from J, leaving 17 bases between them. The CDR3 bases are TGTGCCAGCAGTTACCTACCCGACAGGATCGGTGGGGCCAACGTCCTGACTTTC. This encodes CASSYLPDRIGGANVLTF.

Regarding this clonotype: The missing conserved phenylalanine or tryptophan at the end of this CDR3 makes a read error likely. This chain connects TRBV7-8 to TRBJ2-1, with TRBD2 identical over 12 bases. Germline loops: CDR1 SGHVS, CDR2 FQNEAQ. The ends lost 11 bases at V and 7 bases at J; junction bases unmatched: 15. This CDR3 comprises 16 residues. CDR3: CADSRLRLAGDNEQFL. CDR3 DNA: TGTGCCGACAGTAGGTTACGACTAGCGGGAGATAATGAGCAGTTCCTC.